This T cell receptor (beta chain) stems from a study of CD8+ T cells in alopecia areata. The treatment was: oral pan-JAK inhibitor, 5-10 mg twice daily. Study-wide points: Persistence of many expanded lesional clones was seen in scalp and blood during tofacitinib. Shared TCR sequences were less clear between patients than in mice, possibly partly from HLA diversity. Alopecia totalis/universalis scalp especially showed more expanded CD8+ clones than normal scalp.

Regarding this clone: Antigen: not known.

Isolated RNA was reverse transcribed into cDNA used as the sequencing template. The table came from immunoSEQ multiplex PCR; TCRdb's copy has only in-frame clones and leaves some out. The data contain more than 95,000 clones, roughly 57% of them seen just once; the ten biggest clones take up around 6%. V was clipped by 3 bases and J by 3 bases, with 5 bases between them. The length of the CDR3 is 11 residues. Germline V lookup: CDR1 SQVTM, CDR2 ANQGSEA. The chain uses TRBV29-1 and TRBJ2-5, with D possibly TRBD2 on 5 matching bases. The specimen was CD4+ T cells sorted from blood, collected at week 4, from a patient treated with tofacitinib. The receptor comes from a human donor with alopecia areata. CDR3 in amino acids: CSVEREETQYF. CDR3 nucleotide sequence: TGCAGCGTTGAGAGGGAAGAGACCCAGTACTTC.